Each of the 28 T cell receptor beta chains below was sequenced from the same sample in a study of cytomegalovirus exposure and HLA in healthy donors. PCR amplification relied on 60 Vbeta primers (plus 13 Jbeta primers). Clones were sequenced by immunoSEQ multiplex PCR, and TCRdb holds only the in-frame ones, with some missing. The table lists about 180,000 clones, around 80% of them singletons. The sample consisted of PBMCs. Source of these receptors: a woman in her 40s in good health and CMV-seronegative.

The genes are TRBV7-6 and TRBJ2-3; possible D gene TRBD2, 5 bases. The CDR3 contains 18 residues. Germline V gene sequence: CDR1 SGHVS, CDR2 FNYEAQ. Trimming cost V 1 base and J 6 bases, with 23 bases left between them. CDR3 protein: CASSLVGGADLSPDTQYF. Written as DNA, the CDR3 is TGTGCCAGCAGCTTAGTGGGTGGAGCGGATTTGTCCCCCGATACGCAGTATTTT.

The J gene is TRBJ1-1, the V gene TRBV28, with TRBD1 matching over 9 bases. Trimming took 0 bases from V and 10 from J; bases not matched to a gene: 0. The V gene's germline CDR1 is MDHEN and CDR2 SYDVKM. This CDR3 spans 12 amino acids. The CDR3: CASSLWDRGAFF. The CDR3 DNA follows: TGTGCCAGCAGTTTATGGGACAGGGGAGCTTTCTTT.

The sample holds one count of this clone. The rearrangement joins TRBV5-1 to TRBJ2-7; 8 positions match TRBD2. Germline CDR1 SGHRS, CDR2 YFSETQ. J lost 2 bases, V lost 0 bases, and 7 bases had no gene match. The CDR3 totals 16 residues. In nucleotides, the CDR3 is TGCGCCAGCAGCTTGGTTTTTAGCGGGGCAACCTACGAGCAGTACTTC. Translation: CASSLVFSGATYEQYF.

V gene TRBV28 combines with J gene TRBJ2-1, with D perhaps matching TRBD2 (6 bases). Looked up from germline, CDR1 is MDHEN and CDR2 is SYDVKM. Trimming shortened V by 3 bases and J by 0 bases, and 9 bases separated the two germline ends. The length of the CDR3 is 15 residues. The CDR3 coding sequence is TGTGCCAGCAGTTTCCCCGGGAGCTCCTACAATGAGCAGTTCTTC. Translating it yields CASSFPGSSYNEQFF.

This chain uses TRBV18 with TRBJ2-1; 14 bases map to TRBD2. This CDR3 contains 15 residues. After removal of 6 bases from V and 8 bases from J, the junction contained 6 bases not matched to a gene. Germline V gene lookup returns CDR1 KGHSH and CDR2 LQKENI. Written as DNA, the CDR3 is TGTGCCAGCTCCGTCGGACTAGCGGGAGGCTATGAGCAGTTCTTC. Translating it yields CASSVGLAGGYEQFF.

The chain links TRBV7-8 to TRBJ2-5, with TRBD2 matching 7 bases. The CDR3 totals 15 residues. V shed 5 bases and J 5 bases; nucleotides not matched to a gene: 11. The germline CDR1 and CDR2 sequences are SGHVS and FQNEAQ. The CDR3 DNA reads as TGTGCCAGCAGCCGGAGGGAGGGCAAGTTGGAGACCCAGTACTTC. Protein: CASSRREGKLETQYF.

The genes are TRBV5-8 and TRBJ2-5, with a possible D match to TRBD1 (6 bases). This CDR3 has 14 amino acids. Trimming shortened V by 5 bases and J by 5 bases, and 16 bases separated the two germline ends. Germline V gene data show CDR1 as SGHTS and CDR2 as YDEGEE. The CDR3 sequence is CASRRTGLGETQYF. The CDR3 DNA is TGTGCCAGCAGGCGAACAGGGTTGGGGGAGACCCAGTACTTC.

The count of this clone is one. The rearrangement uses TRBV4-1 and TRBJ2-1; 9 nucleotides line up with TRBD1. CDR1 is MGHRA and CDR2 is YSYEKL in the germline V gene. V was pared by 1 base and J by 3 bases, with 7 bases of the junction left unmatched. The CDR3 loop spans 17 amino acids. The CDR3 sequence is CASSQGRQGVGYNEQFF. CDR3 in DNA: TGCGCCAGCAGCCAAGGTCGACAGGGGGTAGGCTACAATGAGCAGTTCTTC.

The chain links TRBV4-2 to TRBJ1-2, with TRBD1 matching over 7 bases. V was pared by 0 bases and J by 0 bases, with 13 bases of the junction left unmatched. The CDR3 has 19 amino acids. Germline assignment: CDR1 LGHNA and CDR2 YNFKEQ. The CDR3 loop reads CASSQDHRGQTKPNYGYTF. The CDR3 nucleotides read TGTGCCAGCAGCCAAGACCACAGGGGACAGACAAAACCTAACTATGGCTACACCTTC.

The chain employs TRBV19 and TRBJ2-1; perhaps TRBD1 as D (6 bases). Looked up from germline, CDR1 is LNHDA and CDR2 is SQIVND (reference sequence). The CDR3 sequence is 16 residues long. V lost 5 bases and J lost 0, with 14 bases in between. In DNA, the CDR3 is TGTGCCAGTAGTTCTCTCAGGGGTAGCTCCTACAATGAGCAGTTCTTC. It encodes CASSSLRGSSYNEQFF.

This chain connects TRBV7-2 to TRBJ1-2; perhaps TRBD1 as D (6 bases). Between the trimmed V and J ends, which lost 5 bases and 1 base, there was a span of 20 bases. The CDR3 runs 17 residues. The germline V gene encodes CDR1 SGHTA and CDR2 FQGNSA. This chain's CDR3 is CASSQGKQRRFNYGYTF. The CDR3 coding sequence is TGTGCCAGCAGCCAGGGGAAACAGCGCCGATTTAACTATGGCTACACCTTC.

V is TRBV28 and J is TRBJ1-3; TRBD1 agrees at 9 bases. The germline V gene has CDR1 MDHEN and CDR2 SYDVKM. Trimming cost V 9 bases and J 5 bases; bases outside gene matches: 8. CDR3 length equals 14 residues. As DNA, the CDR3 is TGTGCCAGTAAAACAGGGGGCCCCAGAAACACCATATATTTT. This gives the protein CASKTGGPRNTIYF. The full variable domain, completed using reference TRBV28 and TRBJ1-3, is DVKVTQSSRYLVKRTGEKVFLECVQDMDHENMFWYRQDPGLGLRLIYFSYDVKMKEKGDIPEGYSVSREKKERFSLILESASTNQTSMYLCASKTGGPRNTIYFGEGSWLTVV.

The genes are TRBV5-1 and TRBJ2-7; possible D gene TRBD1, 6 bases. There are 15 residues in the CDR3. Looked up from germline, CDR1 is SGHRS and CDR2 is YFSETQ. V was clipped by 4 bases and J by 0 bases, with 14 bases between them. CDR3 DNA sequence: TGCGCCAGCAGCGCAGCCGACAGGAGCTCCTACGAGCAGTACTTC. Translation: CASSAADRSSYEQYF. Full variable domain (rest looked up from reference TRBV5-1 and TRBJ2-7): KAGVTQTPRYLIKTRGQQVTLSCSPISGHRSVSWYQQTPGQGLQFLFEYFSETQRNKGNFPGRFSGRQFSNSRSEMNVSTLELGDSALYLCASSAADRSSYEQYFGPGTRLTVT.

In this sample, this clone turned up a few times. The rearrangement joins TRBV7-9 to TRBJ1-5; 8 bases are a match to TRBD1. The CDR3 sequence is 15 residues long. The trim removed 5 bases at V and 8 bases at J, leaving 11 bases unmatched. Germline CDR1 SEHNR, CDR2 FQNEAQ (reference sequence). The CDR3 reads CASSLGQGVREPQHF. CDR3 nucleotides: TGTGCCAGCAGCCTAGGACAGGGCGTCAGGGAGCCCCAGCATTTT.

The chain recombines TRBV2 with TRBJ2-3; D may be TRBD1 (6 bases). The CDR3 consists of 15 residues. CDR1 and CDR2 from the germline V gene are SNHLY and FYNNEI. V was trimmed by 5 bases and J by 0 bases, leaving 12 bases between them. The CDR3 protein is CASSKGDISTDTQYF. The CDR3 nucleotides are TGTGCCAGCAGTAAAGGGGACATTAGCACAGATACGCAGTATTTT. Supplemented by reference TRBV2 and TRBJ2-3, the full variable domain reads EPEVTQTPSHQVTQMGQEVILRCVPISNHLYFYWYRQILGQKVEFLVSFYNNEISEKSEIFDDQFSVERPDGSNFTLKIRSTKLEDSAMYFCASSKGDISTDTQYFGPGTRLTVL.

This clone came up once. Sequence at one end of the junction differs from germline and may be a read error. This chain connects TRBV30 to TRBJ1-1; 9 bases agree with TRBD1. Germline CDR1 and CDR2: GTSNPN and SVGIG (reference sequence). CDR3 length: 12 residues. The CDR3 DNA follows: TGTGCTCTTGGACAGGGGAACGCTGAAGCTTTCTTT. It translates to CALGQGNAEAFF.

This clone was recorded a few times. The V call is TRBV5-1, the J call TRBJ1-2; 9 nucleotides line up with TRBD1. J lost 2 bases, V lost 4 bases, and 6 bases had no gene match. The germline gives CDR1 SGHRS, CDR2 YFSETQ. This CDR3 has 15 residues. DNA for the CDR3: TGCGCCAGCAGCCGTTCTACAGGGGGCAACTATGGCTACACCTTC. Translated, it gives CASSRSTGGNYGYTF.

A few counts support this clone. V and J are TRBV10-2 and TRBJ1-4; TRBD1 agrees at 9 bases. This CDR3 is built from 13 residues. V was pared by 3 bases and J by 11 bases, with 4 bases of the junction left unmatched. Per germline, CDR1 WSHSY and CDR2 SAAADI. The DNA of the CDR3 is TGCGCCAGCAGTGATAACAGGGGGCGGAAACTGTTTTTT. This sequence encodes CASSDNRGRKLFF.

The chain links TRBV10-3 to TRBJ2-1, with 7 bases matching TRBD1. This CDR3 region has 14 residues. Germline CDR1 reads ENHRY; CDR2 reads SYGVKD. Germline trimming cut 6 bases from V and 8 bases from J; bases unmatched to any gene: 10. This CDR3 is CAIRVPQGTHEQFF. In nucleotides, the CDR3 is TGTGCCATCAGGGTCCCACAGGGGACCCATGAGCAGTTCTTC.

This sequence joins TRBV7-8 and TRBJ2-1; D is perhaps TRBD2 (6 bases). Trimming removed 3 bases from V and 6 bases from J, with 21 bases in between. The CDR3 runs 17 residues. The germline gives CDR1 SGHVS, CDR2 FQNEAQ. The CDR3 nucleotides are TGTGCCAGCAGCTTTCCCGGGGGTCTGGGCCCATTCAATGAGCAGTTCTTC. Amino acid sequence: CASSFPGGLGPFNEQFF.

Regarding this clone: The junction does not match germline at one end; this may be a read error. V gene TRBV7-9 combines with J gene TRBJ2-7; D not certain. Germline V CDR1 and CDR2: SEHNR, FQNEAQ (reference sequence). CDR3 length: 12 amino acids. The CDR3 loop reads CSSSFQDGEQYF. In DNA, the CDR3 is TGTTCCAGCAGCTTCCAGGATGGCGAGCAGTACTTC.

The chain recombines TRBV6-6 with TRBJ2-7, with D perhaps matching TRBD2 (5 bases). The length of the CDR3 is 14 residues. V lost 3 bases and J 2 bases, leaving 11 bases between the germline ends. In germline, CDR1 is MNHNY, CDR2 SVGAGI (reference sequence). DNA for the CDR3: TGTGCCAGCAGTTATACCGCGGGCACCTACGAGCAGTACTTC. Its translation: CASSYTAGTYEQYF.

The genes are TRBV4-1 and TRBJ2-7, with 7 bases aligning to TRBD2. Germline lookup yields CDR1 MGHRA and CDR2 YSYEKL. The CDR3 contains 13 residues. The V and J ends lost 0 bases and 6 bases, in that order; junction bases with no gene match: 2. The CDR3 DNA sequence: TGCGCCAGCAGCCAAGACCCGGGAGGCGAGCAGTACTTC. Translation gives CASSQDPGGEQYF.

The chain joins TRBV19 to TRBJ1-5; 7 bases are shared with TRBD1. CDR1 and CDR2 from the germline V gene are LNHDA and SQIVND (reference sequence). CDR3 length equals 15 residues. Trimming cost V 8 bases and J 0 bases; bases outside gene matches: 7. As DNA, the CDR3 is TGTGCCAGTTGCTATCGACAGGGTAGCAATCAGCCCCAGCATTTT. Protein sequence: CASCYRQGSNQPQHF.

The chain uses TRBV19 and TRBJ2-1; D remains ambiguous. Trimming stripped 7 bases from V and 5 bases from J, with 9 bases between. CDR3 length equals 12 residues. CDR1 LNHDA and CDR2 SQIVND come from the germline V gene (reference sequence). CDR3 loop: CASNLKNNEQFF. The CDR3 DNA reads as TGTGCCAGTAATCTAAAGAACAATGAGCAGTTCTTC.

The V and J genes are TRBV10-1 and TRBJ1-1, with 9 bases aligning to TRBD1. The V gene end was trimmed by 4 bases and the J gene end by 2 bases; junction bases not matched to a gene: 8. Germline loops: CDR1 WNHNN, CDR2 SYGVQD (reference sequence). The CDR3 totals 16 residues. The CDR3 spells CASSASDRGGNTEAFF. The CDR3 DNA sequence: TGCGCCAGCAGTGCGTCGGACAGGGGTGGCAACACTGAAGCTTTCTTT.

The count of this clone is one. The CDR3: CASSPTGGETQYF. As DNA, the CDR3 is TGTGCCAGCAGCCCGACAGGGGGAGAGACCCAGTACTTC. The chain joins TRBV27 to TRBJ2-5; 9 nucleotides match TRBD1. The CDR3 is 13 residues long. Germline V gene sequence: CDR1 MNHEY, CDR2 SMNVEV (reference sequence). V gave up 6 bases and J gave up 4 bases; unmatched junction bases: 3.

The rearrangement joins TRBV9 to TRBJ1-2; D not resolved. This CDR3 region has 14 residues. Germline V lookup: CDR1 SGDLS, CDR2 YYNGEE. V was cut by 0 bases and J by 8 bases, with 14 bases left in between. CDR3 DNA sequence: TGTGCCAGCAGCGTAGAATTGCATAGCTACGGCTACACCTTC. Residues: CASSVELHSYGYTF. The whole variable domain, filled in from reference TRBV9 and TRBJ1-2, reads DSGVTQTPKHLITATGQRVTLRCSPRSGDLSVYWYQQSLDQGLQFLIQYYNGEERAKGNILERFSAQQFPDLHSELNLSSLELGDSALYFCASSVELHSYGYTFGSGTRLTVV.